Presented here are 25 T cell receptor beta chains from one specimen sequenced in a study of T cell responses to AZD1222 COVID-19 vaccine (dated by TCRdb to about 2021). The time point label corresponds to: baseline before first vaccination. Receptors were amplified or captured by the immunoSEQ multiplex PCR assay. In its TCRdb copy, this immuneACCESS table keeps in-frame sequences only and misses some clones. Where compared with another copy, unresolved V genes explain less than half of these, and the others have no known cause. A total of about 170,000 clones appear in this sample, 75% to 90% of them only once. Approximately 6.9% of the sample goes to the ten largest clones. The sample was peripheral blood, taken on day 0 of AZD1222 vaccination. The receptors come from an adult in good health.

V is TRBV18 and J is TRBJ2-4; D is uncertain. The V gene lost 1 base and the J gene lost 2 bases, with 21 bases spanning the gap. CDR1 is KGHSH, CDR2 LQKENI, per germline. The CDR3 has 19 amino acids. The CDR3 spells CASSPLMSGASQTKNIQYF. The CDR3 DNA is TGTGCCAGCTCACCACTGATGTCCGGCGCCAGCCAGACCAAAAACATTCAGTACTTC.

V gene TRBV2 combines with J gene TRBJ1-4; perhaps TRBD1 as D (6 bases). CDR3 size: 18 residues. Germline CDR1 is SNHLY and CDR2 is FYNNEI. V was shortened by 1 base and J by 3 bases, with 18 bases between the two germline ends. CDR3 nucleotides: TGTGCCAGCAGTGAAGATCTTGGGGGCGGTATCCCTAATGAAAAACTGTTTTTT. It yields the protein CASSEDLGGGIPNEKLFF.

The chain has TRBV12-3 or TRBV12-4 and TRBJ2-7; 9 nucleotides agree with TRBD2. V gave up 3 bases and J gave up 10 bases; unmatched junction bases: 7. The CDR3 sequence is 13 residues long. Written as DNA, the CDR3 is TGTGCCAGCAGTTTTCGTGGCGGGGGGGTCCAGTACTTC. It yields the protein CASSFRGGGVQYF.

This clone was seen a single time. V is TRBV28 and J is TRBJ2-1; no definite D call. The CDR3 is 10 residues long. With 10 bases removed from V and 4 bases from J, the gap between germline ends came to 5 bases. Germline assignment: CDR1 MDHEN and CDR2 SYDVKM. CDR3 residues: CATRYNEQFF. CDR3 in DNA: TGTGCCACACGATACAATGAGCAGTTCTTC.

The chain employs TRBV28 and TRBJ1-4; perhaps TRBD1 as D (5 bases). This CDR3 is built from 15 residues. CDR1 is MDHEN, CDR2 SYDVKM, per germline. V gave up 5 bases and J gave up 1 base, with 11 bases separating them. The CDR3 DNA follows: TGTGCCAGCAGTGCGGGACCGCTAACTAATGAAAAACTGTTTTTT. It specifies CASSAGPLTNEKLFF. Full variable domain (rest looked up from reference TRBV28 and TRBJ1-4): DVKVTQSSRYLVKRTGEKVFLECVQDMDHENMFWYRQDPGLGLRLIYFSYDVKMKEKGDIPEGYSVSREKKERFSLILESASTNQTSMYLCASSAGPLTNEKLFFGSGTQLSVL.

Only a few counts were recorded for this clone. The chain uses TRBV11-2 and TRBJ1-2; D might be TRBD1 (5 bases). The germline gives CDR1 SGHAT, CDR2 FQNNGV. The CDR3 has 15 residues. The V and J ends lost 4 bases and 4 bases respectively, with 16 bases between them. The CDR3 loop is CASSSIKTEIYGYTF. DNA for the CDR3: TGTGCCAGCAGCTCCATTAAGACAGAGATCTATGGCTACACCTTC.

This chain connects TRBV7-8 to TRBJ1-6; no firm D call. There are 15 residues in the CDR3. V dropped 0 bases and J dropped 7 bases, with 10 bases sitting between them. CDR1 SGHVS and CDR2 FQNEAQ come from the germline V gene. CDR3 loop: CASSLARWNNSPLHF. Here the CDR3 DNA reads TGTGCCAGCAGCTTAGCGCGGTGGAACAATTCACCCCTCCACTTT. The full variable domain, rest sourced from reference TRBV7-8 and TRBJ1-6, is GAGVSQSPRYKVAKRGQDVALRCDPISGHVSLFWYQQALGQGPEFLTYFQNEAQLDKSGLPSDRFFAERPEGSVSTLKIQRTQQEDSAVYLCASSLARWNNSPLHFGNGTRLTVT.

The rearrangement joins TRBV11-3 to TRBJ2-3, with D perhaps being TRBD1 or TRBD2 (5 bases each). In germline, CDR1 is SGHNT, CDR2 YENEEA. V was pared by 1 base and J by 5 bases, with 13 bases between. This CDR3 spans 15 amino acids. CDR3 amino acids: CASSLGGIRGDTQYF. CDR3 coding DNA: TGTGCCAGCAGCTTAGGGGGGATTCGGGGAGATACGCAGTATTTT.

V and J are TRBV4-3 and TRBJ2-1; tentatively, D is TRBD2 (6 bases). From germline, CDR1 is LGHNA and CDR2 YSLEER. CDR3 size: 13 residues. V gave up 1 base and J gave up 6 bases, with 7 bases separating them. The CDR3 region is CASSQGLVNEQFF. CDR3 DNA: TGCGCCAGCAGCCAAGGACTAGTCAATGAGCAGTTCTTC.

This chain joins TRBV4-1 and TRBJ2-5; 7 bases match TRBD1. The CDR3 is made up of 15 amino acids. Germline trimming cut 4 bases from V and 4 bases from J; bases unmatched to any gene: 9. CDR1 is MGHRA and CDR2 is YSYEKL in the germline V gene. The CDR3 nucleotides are TGCGCCAGCAGCCCCACCACAGGGGTCGGAGAGACCCAGTACTTC. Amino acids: CASSPTTGVGETQYF.

The CDR3 nucleotides read TGCGCCAGCAGCCAAGGACAGGGGCGGTACGAGCAGTACTTC. It translates to CASSQGQGRYEQYF. The J gene is TRBJ2-7, the V gene TRBV5-1; 9 nucleotides match TRBD1. In germline, CDR1 is SGHRS, CDR2 YFSETQ. V shed 4 bases, J shed 4 bases, and the junction held 6 bases outside the gene matches. The CDR3 has 14 amino acids.

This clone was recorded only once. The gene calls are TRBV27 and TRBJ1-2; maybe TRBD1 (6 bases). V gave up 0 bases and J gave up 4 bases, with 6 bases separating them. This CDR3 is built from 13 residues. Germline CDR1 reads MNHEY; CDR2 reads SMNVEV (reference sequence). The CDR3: CASSLSGAYGYTF. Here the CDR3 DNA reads TGTGCCAGCAGTTTATCGGGGGCCTATGGCTACACCTTC.

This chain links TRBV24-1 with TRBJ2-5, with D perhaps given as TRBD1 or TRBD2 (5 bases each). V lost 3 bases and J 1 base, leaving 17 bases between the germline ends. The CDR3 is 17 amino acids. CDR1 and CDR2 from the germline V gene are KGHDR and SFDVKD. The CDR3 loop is CATSDQTGRSIQETQYF. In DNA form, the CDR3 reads TGTGCCACCAGTGATCAGACGGGACGGAGCATCCAAGAGACCCAGTACTTC.

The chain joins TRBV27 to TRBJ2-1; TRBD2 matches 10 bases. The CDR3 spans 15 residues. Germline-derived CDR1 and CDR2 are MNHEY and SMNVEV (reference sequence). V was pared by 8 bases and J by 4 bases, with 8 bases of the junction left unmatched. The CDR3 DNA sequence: TGTGCCAGCGGACTTCTAGCGGGGGATTACAATGAGCAGTTCTTC. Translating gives CASGLLAGDYNEQFF.

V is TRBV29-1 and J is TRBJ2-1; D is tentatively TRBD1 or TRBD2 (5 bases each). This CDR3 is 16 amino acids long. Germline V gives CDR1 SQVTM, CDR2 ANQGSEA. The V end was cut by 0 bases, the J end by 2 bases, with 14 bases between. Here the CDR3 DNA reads TGCAGCGTTGAAGAAGGGGCCCCTAGCCCCTACAATGAGCAGTTCTTC. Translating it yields CSVEEGAPSPYNEQFF.

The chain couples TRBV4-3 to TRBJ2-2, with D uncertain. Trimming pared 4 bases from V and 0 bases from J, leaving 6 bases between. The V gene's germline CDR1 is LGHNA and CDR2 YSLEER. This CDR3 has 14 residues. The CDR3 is CASSRKANTGELFF. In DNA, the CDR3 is TGCGCCAGCAGCCGTAAAGCGAACACCGGGGAGCTGTTTTTT.

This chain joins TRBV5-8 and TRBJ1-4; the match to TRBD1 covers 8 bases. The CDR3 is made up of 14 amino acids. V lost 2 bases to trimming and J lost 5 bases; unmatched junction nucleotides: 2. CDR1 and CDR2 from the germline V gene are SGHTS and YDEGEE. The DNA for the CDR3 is TGTGCCAGCAGCTTCGGACAGGGAAATGAAAAACTGTTTTTT. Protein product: CASSFGQGNEKLFF.

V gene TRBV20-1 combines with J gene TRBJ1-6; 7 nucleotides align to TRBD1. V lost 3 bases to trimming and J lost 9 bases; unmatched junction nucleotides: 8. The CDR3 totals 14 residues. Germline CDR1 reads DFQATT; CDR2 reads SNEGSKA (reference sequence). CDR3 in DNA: TGCAGTGCTAGTATAGGGGGCCGTAGTTCACCCCTCCACTTT. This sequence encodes CSASIGGRSSPLHF.

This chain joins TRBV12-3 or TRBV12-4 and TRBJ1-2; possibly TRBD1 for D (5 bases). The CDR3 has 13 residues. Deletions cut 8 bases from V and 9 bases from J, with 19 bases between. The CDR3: CASSGRGVGSYTF. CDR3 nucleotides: TGTGCCAGCTCCGGACGGGGGGTCGGGAGCTACACCTTC.

CDR3 protein: CASSLFSTGLGDTQYF. The CDR3 coding sequence is TGTGCCAGCAGCTTATTTTCGACAGGGTTAGGGGATACGCAGTATTTT. This sequence joins TRBV7-9 and TRBJ2-3, with TRBD1 identical over 7 bases. Germline CDR1 reads SEHNR; CDR2 reads FQNEAQ (reference sequence). Losses at the gene ends were 2 bases for V and 6 bases for J; bases not matched to a gene: 11. This CDR3 has 16 residues.

This CDR3 is CASSEVAGRQETQYF. CDR3 nucleotides: TGTGCCAGCAGTGAAGTAGCGGGTCGGCAAGAGACCCAGTACTTC. V usage is TRBV6-1 and J usage is TRBJ2-5; 7 bases are a match to TRBD2. The germline V gene encodes CDR1 MNHNS and CDR2 SASEGT. The CDR3 is 15 amino acids. Germline trimming cut 1 base from V and 2 bases from J; bases unmatched to any gene: 4.

The CDR3: CASSQVSGANVLTF. For the CDR3, the DNA is TGTGCCAGCAGCCAGGTCTCTGGGGCCAACGTCCTGACTTTC. The chain links TRBV6-2 or TRBV6-3 to TRBJ2-6; D is unresolved. The CDR3 is 14 residues long. The germline V and J ends were trimmed by 6 bases and 0 bases, with 6 bases remaining between them. Germline V gene sequence: CDR1 MNHEY, CDR2 SVGEGT.

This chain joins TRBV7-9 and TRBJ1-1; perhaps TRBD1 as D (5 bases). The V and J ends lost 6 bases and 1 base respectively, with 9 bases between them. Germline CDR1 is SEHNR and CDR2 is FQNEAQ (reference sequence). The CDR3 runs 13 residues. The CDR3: CASSPTANTEAFF. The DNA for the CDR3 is TGTGCCAGCAGTCCGACAGCGAACACTGAAGCTTTCTTT.

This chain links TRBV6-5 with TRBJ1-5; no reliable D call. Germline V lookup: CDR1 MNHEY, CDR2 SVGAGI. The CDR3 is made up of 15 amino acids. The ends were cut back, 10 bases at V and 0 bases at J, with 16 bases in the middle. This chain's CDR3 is CATDLDWDSNQPQHF. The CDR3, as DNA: TGTGCCACCGACCTTGACTGGGATAGCAATCAGCCCCAGCATTTT.

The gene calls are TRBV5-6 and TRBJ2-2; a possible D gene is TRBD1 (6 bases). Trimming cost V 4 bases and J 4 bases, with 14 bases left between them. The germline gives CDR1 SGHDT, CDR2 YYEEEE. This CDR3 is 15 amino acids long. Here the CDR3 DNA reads TGTGCCAGCAGCACTAAAACAGGGATCACCGGGGAGCTGTTTTTT. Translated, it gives CASSTKTGITGELFF.